This T cell receptor beta chain stems from a study of blood T cell repertoires in COVID-19. Background on the study: From T cells, B-cell-depleted T cells, or PBMCs came the material, which was cDNA or gDNA.

This table comes from immunoSEQ multiplex PCR, and its TCRdb copy is limited to in-frame clones, with some not included. The data contain some 120,000 clones, approximately 80% of them singletons. Material: peripheral blood. This sequence originates from a man aged 70-80 years with active or convalescent COVID-19.

CDR3 sequence: CASSPGGATYEQYF. The CDR3 nucleotides read TGTGCCAGCAGCCCCGGCGGAGCTACCTACGAGCAGTACTTC. The V gene is TRBV5-4, the J gene TRBJ2-7; no reliable D call. This CDR3 has 14 residues. CDR1 is SGHNT, CDR2 YYREEE, per germline (reference sequence). The V end lost 4 bases, the J end lost 2 bases, and 13 bases lay between the germline ends. The variable domain in full, completed from reference TRBV5-4 and TRBJ2-7, reads ETGVTQSPTHLIKTRGQQVTLRCSSQSGHNTVSWYQQALGQGPQFIFQYYREEENGRGNFPPRFSGLQFPNYSSELNVNALELDDSALYLCASSPGGATYEQYFGPGTRLTVT.